This T cell receptor (beta chain) originates from a study of blood T cell repertoires in COVID-19. The CDR3 covers 15 residues. Germline assignment: CDR1 SGHDT and CDR2 YYEEEE. The V segment lost 1 base and the J segment 5 bases; nucleotides outside the gene matches: 4. Assay: immunoSEQ multiplex PCR; the TCRdb copy retains only in-frame clones and omits some. The sample records around 120,000 clones, about 80% being singletons. Input material: peripheral blood. This TCR derives from an older man with acute or convalescent COVID-19. The genes are TRBV5-6 and TRBJ2-7; 12 bases are shared with TRBD2. DNA of the CDR3: TGTGCCAGCAGCTTGAGACTAGCGGGAGCCCACGAGCAGTACTTC. Amino acid sequence: CASSLRLAGAHEQYF.